The 30 T cell receptor beta chains given below trace back to one sample, sequenced in a study of early T cells in non-severe SARS-CoV-2 infection. TCRdb analysed the 5' RACE reads with MiXCR anew, one entry per CDR3 protein. The table includes 120,000 or so distinct CDR3 sequences, roughly 12% detected once. The sequencing used whole blood, collected at baseline. Receptors originate from an adult who was a healthcare worker with PCR-confirmed SARS-CoV-2 infection or an uninfected control (not recorded which).

The CDR3 sequence is CASSSAREAFF. The CDR3 coding sequence is TGTGCCAGCAGCTCCGCCCGTGAAGCTTTCTTT. The chain combines TRBV7-9 with TRBJ1-1; D remains unclear. Per the germline V gene, CDR1 is SEHNR and CDR2 is FQNEAQ (reference sequence). The CDR3 runs 11 residues. The V and J ends lost 4 bases and 7 bases respectively, with 7 bases between them.

This clonotype was detected a few times. V usage is TRBV28 and J usage is TRBJ1-1; D is possibly TRBD1 (6 bases). The CDR3 runs to 15 residues. Germline V gene lookup returns CDR1 MDHEN and CDR2 SYDVKM. Trimming pared 1 base from V and 3 bases from J, leaving 12 bases between. CDR3 nucleotides: TGTGCCAGCAGTTTATACCAGGACAGCCACACTGAAGCTTTCTTT. It codes for CASSLYQDSHTEAFF.

V and J are TRBV18 and TRBJ1-1, with D perhaps matching TRBD1 (5 bases). V lost 3 bases and J 7 bases, leaving 21 bases between the germline ends. The CDR3 is 16 amino acids. CDR1 is KGHSH, CDR2 LQKENI, per germline. The CDR3 DNA reads TGTGCCAGCTCACCCCCCGGGGGAGGCCGGCCACATGAAGCTTTCTTT. Protein sequence: CASSPPGGGRPHEAFF.

This clonotype was observed a few times. The chain's CDR3 is CSARNRDRAGSEQFF. The CDR3 DNA follows: TGCAGTGCTAGAAACCGGGACAGGGCAGGGAGCGAGCAGTTCTTC. The rearrangement uses TRBV20-1 and TRBJ2-1, with 9 nucleotides matching TRBD1. V dropped 2 bases and J dropped 10; count of bases not matched to a gene: 12. Germline values: CDR1 DFQATT, CDR2 SNEGSKA (reference sequence). The CDR3 is 15 residues long.

This clonotype was seen a handful of times. The J gene is TRBJ1-2, the V gene TRBV19; TRBD1 might be the D (5 bases). Germline assignment: CDR1 LNHDA and CDR2 SQIVND (reference sequence). Trimming took 3 bases from V and 2 from J, leaving 13 bases between them. This CDR3 region has 15 residues. The CDR3 bases are TGTGCCAGTAGTATCCCCGGGACGGTGAACTATGGCTACACCTTC. Its protein is CASSIPGTVNYGYTF.

This clonotype was seen ten or more times. The V call is TRBV6-6, the J call TRBJ2-7; D is uncertain. Germline V lookup: CDR1 MNHNY, CDR2 SVGAGI (reference sequence). This CDR3 comprises 15 residues. V was shortened by 5 bases and J by 0 bases, with 14 bases between the two germline ends. CDR3 protein: CASSPSGQSSYEQYF. Written as DNA, the CDR3 is TGTGCCAGCAGTCCATCCGGGCAGAGCTCCTACGAGCAGTACTTC.

The chain recombines TRBV27 with TRBJ1-5; D is possibly TRBD1 (5 bases). The ends were cut back, 7 bases at V and 4 bases at J, with 14 bases in the middle. Germline-derived CDR1 and CDR2 are MNHEY and SMNVEV (reference sequence). The CDR3 covers 14 residues. The CDR3 loop is CASKTQGGNQPQHF. The DNA for the CDR3 is TGTGCCAGCAAGACCCAGGGAGGTAATCAGCCCCAGCATTTT.

V is TRBV13 and J is TRBJ2-3; no clear D. Per the germline V gene, CDR1 is PRHDT and CDR2 is FYEKMQ (reference sequence). The CDR3 consists of 16 residues. V dropped 1 base and J dropped 2 bases, with 13 bases sitting between them. The CDR3 DNA follows: TGTGCCAGCAGCTTAGCTCCGTTGTCGATCACAGATACGCAGTATTTT. Amino acids: CASSLAPLSITDTQYF.

This clonotype appeared a few times. J is TRBJ1-2 and V is TRBV2; 7 bases are shared with TRBD1. The CDR3 is made up of 13 amino acids. Germline-derived CDR1 and CDR2 are SNHLY and FYNNEI. The V segment lost 4 bases and the J segment 7 bases; nucleotides outside the gene matches: 6. This CDR3 is CASSGQGRSGYTF. CDR3 DNA: TGTGCCAGCAGTGGACAGGGCAGAAGTGGCTACACCTTC.

This clonotype has just a few counts. V usage is TRBV5-1 and J usage is TRBJ2-2; 10 positions agree with TRBD1. The germline V gene encodes CDR1 SGHRS and CDR2 YFSETQ. CDR3 length: 17 amino acids. V trimming: 3 bases; J trimming: 0 bases; junction bases outside the gene matches: 5. CDR3 nucleotides: TGCGCCAGCAGCTCGAGGACAGGGGGGTCGAACACCGGGGAGCTGTTTTTT. This sequence encodes CASSSRTGGSNTGELFF.

This clonotype was detected only a few times. The chain recombines TRBV29-1 with TRBJ2-6, with TRBD1 identical over 7 bases. The V and J ends lost 3 bases and 0 bases, in that order; junction bases with no gene match: 5. Germline CDR1 SQVTM, CDR2 ANQGSEA. The CDR3 runs 16 residues. The CDR3 loop is CSVETGTYSGANVLTF. The CDR3 DNA sequence: TGCAGCGTTGAGACAGGGACCTACTCTGGGGCCAACGTCCTGACTTTC.

The chain links TRBV5-1 to TRBJ2-3; 12 nucleotides line up with TRBD2. The CDR3 runs 18 residues. After removal of 2 bases from V and 3 bases from J, the junction contained 10 bases not matched to a gene. Germline lookup yields CDR1 SGHRS and CDR2 YFSETQ. CDR3 region: CASSFGWTSGVTTDTQYF. CDR3 DNA sequence: TGCGCCAGCAGCTTTGGTTGGACTAGCGGGGTAACAACAGATACGCAGTATTTT. The whole variable domain, remainder taken from reference TRBV5-1 and TRBJ2-3, is KAGVTQTPRYLIKTRGQQVTLSCSPISGHRSVSWYQQTPGQGLQFLFEYFSETQRNKGNFPGRFSGRQFSNSRSEMNVSTLELGDSALYLCASSFGWTSGVTTDTQYFGPGTRLTVL.

This clonotype was picked up a small number of times. This chain joins TRBV10-3 and TRBJ2-7, with D hard to call. V was shortened by 2 bases and J by 5 bases, with 13 bases between the two germline ends. CDR1 is ENHRY, CDR2 SYGVKD, per germline. This CDR3 comprises 14 residues. The CDR3 bases are TGTGCCATCAGTGAGGCCGTCAATAGGGACGAGCAGTACTTC. Translation gives CAISEAVNRDEQYF.

CDR3 in amino acids: CASSNPPGQPQHF. The CDR3 coding sequence is TGTGCCAGCAGTAACCCCCCCGGGCAGCCCCAGCATTTT. The V gene is TRBV6-5, the J gene TRBJ1-5; D call uncertain. The CDR3 extends over 13 amino acids. Per germline, CDR1 MNHEY and CDR2 SVGAGI. V was pared by 5 bases and J by 7 bases, with 12 bases between.

V is TRBV7-9 and J is TRBJ2-5; D not certain. V was shortened by 2 bases and J by 9 bases, with 10 bases between the two germline ends. There are 12 residues in the CDR3. CDR1 SEHNR and CDR2 FQNEAQ come from the germline V gene (reference sequence). The CDR3 sequence is CASSLPSGAQYF. The CDR3, as DNA: TGTGCCAGCAGCTTACCATCTGGGGCCCAGTACTTC.

The chain recombines TRBV13 with TRBJ2-1; 7 positions agree with TRBD2. CDR3 length: 13 amino acids. V gave up 10 bases and J gave up 13 bases; unmatched junction bases: 16. CDR1 is PRHDT and CDR2 is FYEKMQ in the germline V gene (reference sequence). In DNA form, the CDR3 reads TGTGCCACCCTAAGTTATATGGGGGGGACCCAGTTCTTC. It specifies CATLSYMGGTQFF.

This clonotype appeared a few times. The chain carries TRBV5-4 and TRBJ2-5, with 13 positions matching TRBD2. The V segment lost 9 bases and the J segment 4 bases; nucleotides outside the gene matches: 12. This CDR3 contains 16 residues. Germline CDR1 is SGHNT and CDR2 is YYREEE (reference sequence). Written as DNA, the CDR3 is TGTGCCACCCAAGACCGAACTAGCGGGGGGGTAGAGACCCAGTACTTC. Translated, it gives CATQDRTSGGVETQYF.

This clonotype was detected a few times. The chain carries TRBV5-1 and TRBJ2-1; TRBD1 is a possible D gene (5 bases). The CDR3 runs 15 residues. Trimming shortened V by 4 bases and J by 3 bases, and 14 bases separated the two germline ends. CDR1 is SGHRS and CDR2 is YFSETQ in the germline V gene. CDR3 loop: CASSPRRQRYNEQFF. The CDR3 coding sequence is TGCGCCAGCAGCCCTCGGAGACAGCGCTACAATGAGCAGTTCTTC.

This clonotype was seen only a few times. The rearrangement uses TRBV7-8 and TRBJ1-3; no definite D call. With 1 base removed from V and 0 bases from J, the gap between germline ends came to 4 bases. Germline V CDR1 and CDR2: SGHVS, FQNEAQ. CDR3 size: 14 residues. The CDR3 coding sequence is TGTGCCAGCAGCTTAGTAGACTCTGGAAACACCATATATTTT. Translating gives CASSLVDSGNTIYF.

There are many counts of this clonotype. The chain employs TRBV6-5 and TRBJ2-2, with a possible D match to TRBD1 (6 bases). The V and J ends lost 0 bases and 3 bases respectively, with 8 bases between them. The germline V gene has CDR1 MNHEY and CDR2 SVGAGI. The CDR3 covers 15 residues. The CDR3 DNA sequence: TGTGCCAGCAGTTACTCCAGGGGCGACACCGGGGAGCTGTTTTTT. It encodes CASSYSRGDTGELFF.

This clonotype turned up a few times. DNA of the CDR3: TGTGCCAGCAGCAGGTGGCAGAGAGACACCGGGGAGCTGTTTTTT. It specifies CASSRWQRDTGELFF. The chain uses TRBV11-2 and TRBJ2-2; D not resolved. CDR3 length equals 15 residues. Germline loops: CDR1 SGHAT, CDR2 FQNNGV. V lost 5 bases and J 3 bases, leaving 13 bases between the germline ends.

This clonotype was counted between two and nine times. V gene TRBV9 combines with J gene TRBJ1-6; D gene ambiguous. The CDR3 spans 13 residues. V shed 0 bases and J shed 8 bases, with 6 bases lying between them. CDR1 SGDLS and CDR2 YYNGEE come from the germline V gene. CDR3 nucleotide sequence: TGTGCCAGCAGCGTAGCTTTGGATTCACCCCTCCACTTT. Translating gives CASSVALDSPLHF.

This clonotype appeared a few times. The chain employs TRBV5-4 and TRBJ1-1; D gene ambiguous. The CDR3 covers 13 residues. Germline lookup yields CDR1 SGHNT and CDR2 YYREEE (reference sequence). The ends were cut back, 4 bases at V and 1 base at J, with 8 bases in the middle. The CDR3 protein is CASSPKANTEAFF. CDR3 nucleotides: TGTGCCAGCAGCCCTAAGGCGAACACTGAAGCTTTCTTT.

The V and J genes are TRBV7-9 and TRBJ2-1, with D uncertain. CDR1 is SEHNR and CDR2 is FQNEAQ in the germline V gene (reference sequence). CDR3 size: 13 residues. V was pared by 2 bases and J by 6 bases, with 8 bases between. The CDR3 is CASSLYESNEQFF. The DNA of the CDR3 is TGTGCCAGCAGCTTATATGAGAGCAATGAGCAGTTCTTC.

V is TRBV3-1 and J is TRBJ2-7; TRBD2 matches at 8 bases. The CDR3 totals 15 residues. Unmatched junction bases numbered 8, after V lost 0 bases and J lost 7 bases. Germline CDR1 and CDR2: LGHDT and YNNKEL (reference sequence). In DNA form, the CDR3 reads TGTGCCAGCAGCCAAGAAGGAGGGAGCGGGAGAGAGCAGTACTTC. Translated, it gives CASSQEGGSGREQYF.

The genes are TRBV15 and TRBJ2-7; maybe TRBD2 (6 bases). V was clipped by 3 bases and J by 3 bases, with 18 bases between them. This CDR3 spans 16 amino acids. The germline CDR1 and CDR2 sequences are LNHNV and YYDKDF (reference sequence). The CDR3 nucleotides read TGTGCCACCAGCAGTGGGGCGGGGAAAAAGGGCTACGAGCAGTACTTC. Translation: CATSSGAGKKGYEQYF. Full variable domain (rest looked up from reference TRBV15 and TRBJ2-7): DAMVIQNPRYQVTQFGKPVTLSCSQTLNHNVMYWYQQKSSQAPKLLFHYYDKDFNNEADTPDNFQSRRPNTSFCFLDIRSPGLGDTAMYLCATSSGAGKKGYEQYFGPGTRLTVT.

The chain carries TRBV19 and TRBJ1-1; D is uncertain. The CDR3 spans 12 residues. The germline V and J ends were trimmed by 6 bases and 6 bases, with 11 bases remaining between them. Per germline, CDR1 LNHDA and CDR2 SQIVND (reference sequence). CDR3 protein: CASSGSVAEAFF. CDR3 sequence (DNA): TGTGCCAGTAGCGGATCAGTGGCTGAAGCTTTCTTT.

The J gene is TRBJ1-4, the V gene TRBV6-5; D is undetermined. Per the germline V gene, CDR1 is MNHEY and CDR2 is SVGAGI. The CDR3 has 13 residues. V was clipped by 8 bases and J by 0 bases, with 7 bases between them. CDR3: CASCRSTNEKLFF. DNA of the CDR3: TGTGCCAGCTGCAGGTCAACTAATGAAAAACTGTTTTTT.

This clonotype was observed a few times. This chain links TRBV12-3 or TRBV12-4 with TRBJ2-3; D is uncertain. The CDR3 covers 13 residues. The V gene lost 0 bases and the J gene lost 4 bases, with 5 bases spanning the gap. The CDR3 DNA reads TGTGCCAGCAGTTTAGCTAGGTCAGATACGCAGTATTTT. Residues: CASSLARSDTQYF.

This chain joins TRBV27 and TRBJ1-5; no clear D gene. This CDR3 contains 13 residues. Germline CDR1 MNHEY, CDR2 SMNVEV (reference sequence). V lost 6 bases, J lost 9 bases, and 15 bases lay in between. CDR3 protein: CASSPDLLRPQHF. The DNA for the CDR3 is TGTGCCAGCAGCCCGGACTTGTTACGGCCCCAGCATTTT.